Sequencing of this T cell receptor (beta chain) was carried out in a study of untreated major depressive disorder. Germline values: CDR1 SGHRS, CDR2 YFSETQ. V was pared by 4 bases and J by 0 bases, with 2 bases of the junction left unmatched. The CDR3 consists of 16 residues. Every participant had European ancestry. The table came from immunoSEQ multiplex PCR; TCRdb's copy has only in-frame clones and leaves some out. The sample comprises 15,000 to 20,000 clones, more than 75% of which are singletons, and just over 0.8% rests with the top ten. Concerning this clone: The antigen remains undetermined.

Study-level points and caveats: Differences in TRBV25-01 and TRBV02-01 usage did not reach significance.

This TCR derives from a woman aged 25 to 39 in good health. Sequencing used CD4+ T cells from PBMCs. The gene calls are TRBV5-1 and TRBJ2-2; 11 bases agree with TRBD1. The CDR3 region has the DNA TGCGCCAGCAGCAGGACAGGGGGCGCGAACACCGGGGAGCTGTTTTTT. It codes for CASSRTGGANTGELFF. Drawing the rest from reference TRBV5-1 and TRBJ2-2, the complete variable domain is KAGVTQTPRYLIKTRGQQVTLSCSPISGHRSVSWYQQTPGQGLQFLFEYFSETQRNKGNFPGRFSGRQFSNSRSEMNVSTLELGDSALYLCASSRTGGANTGELFFGEGSRLTVL.